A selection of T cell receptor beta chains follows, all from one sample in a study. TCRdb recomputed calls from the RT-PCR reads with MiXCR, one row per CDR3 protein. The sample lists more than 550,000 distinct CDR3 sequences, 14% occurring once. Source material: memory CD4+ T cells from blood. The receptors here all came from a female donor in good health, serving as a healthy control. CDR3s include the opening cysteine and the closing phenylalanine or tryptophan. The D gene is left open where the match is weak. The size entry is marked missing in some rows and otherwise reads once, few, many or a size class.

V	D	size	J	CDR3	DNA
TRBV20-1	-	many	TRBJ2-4	CSTRAAKNIQYF	TGCAGTACGAGGGCGGCCAAAAACATTCAGTACTTC
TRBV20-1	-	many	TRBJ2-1	CSARPPAAEQFF	TGCAGTGCTAGACCCCCTGCGGCTGAGCAGTTCTTC
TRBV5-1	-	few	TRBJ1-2	CASSTPGGDISGYTF	TGCGCCAGCAGCACCCCGGGGGGGGATATAAGCGGCTACACCTTC
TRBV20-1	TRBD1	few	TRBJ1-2	CSAPPLTDREANYGYTF	TGCAGTGCTCCCCCTTTAACCGACAGGGAAGCTAACTATGGCTACACCTTC
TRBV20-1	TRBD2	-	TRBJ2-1	CTVESGTSDSYNEQFF	TGCACTGTTGAATCCGGGACTAGCGACTCCTACAATGAGCAGTTCTTC
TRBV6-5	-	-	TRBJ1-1	CASSLKPGHLNTEAFF	TGTGCCAGCAGTTTAAAACCGGGACACCTGAACACTGAAGCTTTCTTT
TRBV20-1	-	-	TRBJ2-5	CSARGGVGKETQYF	TGCAGTGCTAGAGGGGGGGTGGGAAAAGAGACCCAGTACTTC
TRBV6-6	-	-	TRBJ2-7	CASSSLFENYEQYF	TGTGCCAGCAGTTCCCTTTTTGAAAACTACGAGCAGTACTTC
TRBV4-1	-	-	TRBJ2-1	CASSQDKISARIEGQFF	TGCGCCAGCAGCCAAGATAAGATTAGCGCCAGGATAGAGGGGCAGTTCTTC
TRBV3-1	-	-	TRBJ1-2	CASSQTYGTTYGYTF	TGTGCCAGCAGCCAAACGTATGGGACAACCTATGGCTACACCTTC
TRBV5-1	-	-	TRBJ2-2	CASRLETGELFF	TGCGCCAGCAGGTTAGAGACCGGGGAGCTGTTTTTT
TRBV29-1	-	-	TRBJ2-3	CSVVGNRDSTDTQYF	TGCAGCGTTGTCGGTAACAGAGATAGCACAGATACGCAGTATTTT
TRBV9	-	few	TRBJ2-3	CASSVDVGTTSTDTQYF	TGTGCCAGCAGCGTAGATGTTGGGACAACTAGCACAGATACGCAGTATTTT
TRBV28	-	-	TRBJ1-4	CASSPPEGEKLFF	TGTGCCAGCAGTCCCCCGGAGGGGGAAAAACTGTTTTTT
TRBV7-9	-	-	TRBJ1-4	CASSLALDGEKLFF	TGTGCCAGCAGCCTCGCCCTGGACGGTGAAAAACTGTTTTTT
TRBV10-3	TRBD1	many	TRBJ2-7	CAISPGQGRWDSYEQYF	TGTGCCATCAGCCCGGGACAGGGACGCTGGGACTCCTACGAGCAGTACTTC
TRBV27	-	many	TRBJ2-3	CASSLTFGDTQYF	TGTGCCAGCAGCCTTACATTTGGGGATACGCAGTATTTT
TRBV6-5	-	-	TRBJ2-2	CASRRPNTGELFF	TGTGCCAGCAGGCGTCCGAACACCGGGGAGCTGTTTTTT
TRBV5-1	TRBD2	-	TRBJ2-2	CASSSGGSGGANTGELFF	TGCGCCAGCAGCTCGGGGGGCAGCGGGGGAGCGAACACCGGGGAGCTGTTTTTT
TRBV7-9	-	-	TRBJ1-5	CASSFSDSRQPQHF	TGTGCCAGCAGCTTCTCCGATTCCAGGCAGCCCCAGCATTTT
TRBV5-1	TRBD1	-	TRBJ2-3	CASSFRTGAITDTQYF	TGCGCCAGCAGCTTCCGGACAGGGGCTATCACAGATACGCAGTATTTT
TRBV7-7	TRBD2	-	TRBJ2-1	CASSSTSASSYNEQFF	TGTGCTAGCAGCTCGACTAGCGCCAGCTCCTACAATGAGCAGTTCTTC
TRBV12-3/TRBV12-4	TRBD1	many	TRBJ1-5	CASSLSGGPQHF	TGTGCCAGCAGTTTGTCAGGGGGTCCCCAGCATTTT
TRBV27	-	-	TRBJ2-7	CASSSPGWGSGEQYF	TGTGCCAGCAGTTCTCCCGGTTGGGGGTCGGGTGAGCAGTACTTC
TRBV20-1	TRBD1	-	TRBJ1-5	CSARDSTGGVQPQHF	TGCAGTGCTAGAGATAGTACAGGGGGCGTTCAGCCCCAGCATTTT
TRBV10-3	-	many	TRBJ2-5	CAISESGGYQETQYF	TGTGCCATCAGTGAGTCGGGGGGCTACCAAGAGACCCAGTACTTC
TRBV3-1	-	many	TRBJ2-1	CASSQGTGIHNEQFF	TGTGCCAGCAGCCAAGGTACAGGGATCCACAATGAGCAGTTCTTC
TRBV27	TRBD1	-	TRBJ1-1	CASSPWTGAGNTEAFF	TGTGCCAGCAGTCCCTGGACAGGGGCAGGGAACACTGAAGCTTTCTTT
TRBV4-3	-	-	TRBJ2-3	CASQRAFSSTDTQYF	TGCGCCAGCCAGCGGGCTTTTTCTAGCACAGATACGCAGTATTTT
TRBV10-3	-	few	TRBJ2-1	CATRDTYNEQFF	TGTGCCACACGGGACACATACAATGAGCAGTTCTTC
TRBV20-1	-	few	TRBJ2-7	CSAQPGAYEQYF	TGCAGTGCCCAGCCAGGGGCCTACGAGCAGTACTTC
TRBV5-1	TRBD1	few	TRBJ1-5	CASSRNTGGDQPQHF	TGCGCCAGCAGCAGGAATACAGGGGGGGATCAGCCCCAGCATTTT
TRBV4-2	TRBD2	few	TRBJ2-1	CASSQVGGGRHPVNNEQFF	TGTGCCAGCAGCCAAGTTGGGGGCGGGAGGCACCCAGTCAACAATGAGCAGTTCTTC
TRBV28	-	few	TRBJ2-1	CASSETVSSYNEQFF	TGTGCCAGCAGTGAAACAGTAAGCTCCTACAATGAGCAGTTCTTC
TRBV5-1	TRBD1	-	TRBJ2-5	CASSQTGQQETQYF	TGCGCCAGCAGCCAAACGGGACAGCAAGAGACCCAGTACTTC
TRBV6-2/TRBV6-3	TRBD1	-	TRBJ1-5	CASSVRGKGNQPQHF	TGTGCCAGCAGCGTCAGGGGGAAGGGCAATCAGCCCCAGCATTTT
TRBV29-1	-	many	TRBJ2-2	CSAPGPMNTGELFF	TGCAGCGCACCGGGACCTATGAACACCGGGGAGCTGTTTTTT
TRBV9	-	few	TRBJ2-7	CASSPRTRGTYEQYF	TGTGCCAGCAGCCCTCGCACTCGGGGGACCTACGAGCAGTACTTC
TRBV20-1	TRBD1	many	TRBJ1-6	CSALTGANSPLHF	TGCAGTGCCTTGACAGGGGCCAATTCACCCCTCCACTTT
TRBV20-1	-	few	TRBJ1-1	CSARDWSPDNTEAFF	TGCAGTGCTAGAGATTGGAGTCCCGACAACACTGAAGCTTTCTTT
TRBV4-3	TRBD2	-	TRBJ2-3	CASSQESLAGGKDTQYF	TGCGCCAGCAGCCAAGAAAGCCTAGCGGGAGGAAAAGATACGCAGTATTTT
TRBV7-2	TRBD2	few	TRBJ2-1	CASSLGGLAGIGQFF	TGTGCCAGCAGCTTAGGGGGACTAGCGGGAATAGGGCAGTTCTTC
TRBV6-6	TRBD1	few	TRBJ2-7	CASQPRDRGKDEQYF	TGTGCCAGCCAACCCAGGGACAGGGGGAAGGACGAGCAGTACTTC
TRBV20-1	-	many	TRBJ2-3	CSAPGSGTDTQYF	TGCAGTGCCCCTGGGTCAGGGACAGATACGCAGTATTTT
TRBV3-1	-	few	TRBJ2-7	CASSPWEGGSYEQYF	TGTGCCAGCAGCCCCTGGGAGGGGGGATCCTACGAGCAGTACTTC
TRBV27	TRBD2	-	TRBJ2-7	CASSLRTSVAYEQYF	TGTGCCAGCAGTCTCAGGACTAGCGTAGCCTACGAGCAGTACTTC
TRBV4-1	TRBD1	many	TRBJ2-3	CASKMTGLGGDTQYF	TGCGCCAGCAAGATGACAGGGTTAGGAGGAGATACGCAGTATTTT
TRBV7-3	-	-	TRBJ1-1	CASSLGVSGTEAFF	TGTGCCAGCAGCTTAGGGGTTAGTGGGACTGAAGCTTTCTTT
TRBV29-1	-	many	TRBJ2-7	CSVGPGVGEQYF	TGCAGCGTTGGGCCCGGGGTGGGCGAGCAGTACTTC
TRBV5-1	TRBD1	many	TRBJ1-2	CASSSGTGDYGYTF	TGTGCCAGCAGCTCCGGGACAGGGGACTATGGCTACACCTTC
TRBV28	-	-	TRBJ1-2	CASSPATGANYGYTF	TGTGCCAGCAGTCCGGCGACTGGAGCTAACTATGGCTACACCTTC
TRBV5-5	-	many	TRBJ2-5	CASSLMGTGQETQYF	TGTGCCAGCAGCTTAATGGGGACTGGCCAAGAGACCCAGTACTTC
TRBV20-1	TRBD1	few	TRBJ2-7	CSANDWTGDYEQYF	TGCAGTGCCAACGATTGGACAGGGGACTACGAGCAGTACTTC
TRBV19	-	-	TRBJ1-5	CASSNSPSRVQPQHF	TGTGCCAGTAGTAACTCCCCCTCCAGGGTCCAGCCCCAGCATTTT
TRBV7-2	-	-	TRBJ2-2	CASSLARGGTGELFF	TGTGCCAGCAGCTTAGCGAGGGGGGGTACCGGGGAGCTGTTTTTT